This T cell receptor (beta chain) emerged from a study of cytomegalovirus exposure and HLA in healthy donors. Broader study findings: Segments of the TCR beta V type were, in most cases, productive about 87% or about 30% of the time in an earlier analysis.

A word on this clone: Antigen: not known.

The study sampled nominally healthy donors, though unrecorded immune exposures were likely. PCR amplification relied on 60 Vbeta primers (plus 13 Jbeta primers). Produced via immunoSEQ multiplex PCR; TCRdb's table is partial and in-frame only. The table lists around 150,000 clones, around 87% of them singletons. The CDR3 length is 16 residues. Germline lookup yields CDR1 MNHEY and CDR2 SMNVEV (reference sequence). V was pared by 5 bases and J by 8 bases, with 8 bases of the junction left unmatched. Sequencing was performed on PBMCs. This chain links TRBV27 with TRBJ2-1; 14 bases are a match to TRBD2. The clonotype comes from a woman aged 25 to 39 in good health and CMV-seronegative. The DNA for the CDR3 is TGTGCCAGCAGTCATAGATTGGGACTAGCGGGAGATGAGCAGTTCTTC. As protein: CASSHRLGLAGDEQFF.